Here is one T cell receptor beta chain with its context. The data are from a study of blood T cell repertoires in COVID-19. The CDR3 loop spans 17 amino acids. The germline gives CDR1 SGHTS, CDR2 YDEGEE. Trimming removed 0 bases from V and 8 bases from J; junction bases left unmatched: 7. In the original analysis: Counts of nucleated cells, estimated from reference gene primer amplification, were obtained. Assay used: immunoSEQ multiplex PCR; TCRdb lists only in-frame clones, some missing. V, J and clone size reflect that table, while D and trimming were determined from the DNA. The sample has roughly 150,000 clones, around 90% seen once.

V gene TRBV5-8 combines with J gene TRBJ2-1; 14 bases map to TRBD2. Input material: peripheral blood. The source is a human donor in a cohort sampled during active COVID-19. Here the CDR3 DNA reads TGTGCCAGCAGCTTGGGGACTAGCGGGAGGATCTTGGATGAGCAGTTCTTC. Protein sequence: CASSLGTSGRILDEQFF.